Shown below are 21 T cell receptor beta chains from a single sample sequenced in a study of a mutant IDH1 vaccine in newly diagnosed glioma. Time point meaning: week 23, last vaccination. Vaccination comprised doses that each held 300 ug of mutant IDH1 20-mer peptide, plus topical imiquimod. Their antigens remain unidentified. Here immunoSEQ multiplex PCR was the method, and the copy in TCRdb shows in-frame clones only, minus some. Of more than 55,000 clones listed, 80% to 85% are singletons. The starting material was PBMCs, obtained from a glioma patient whose treatment included an IDH1 peptide vaccine. These receptors originate from a middle-aged woman with glioma. Some clones in this sample may be carry-over from other donors' samples.

V is TRBV6-6 and J is TRBJ1-5; 7 bases map to TRBD1. Germline CDR1 reads MNHNY; CDR2 reads SVGAGI (reference sequence). The CDR3 length is 14 residues. The J segment lost 4 bases and the V segment lost 6 bases, leaving 6 bases of the junction unmatched. The CDR3 is CASSSNRGNQPQHF. The CDR3 DNA reads as TGTGCCAGCAGCTCAAACAGGGGTAATCAGCCCCAGCATTTT.

V is TRBV10-2 and J is TRBJ2-3; D remains unclear. The V end lost 4 bases, the J end lost 6 bases, and 5 bases lay between the germline ends. Germline V lookup: CDR1 WSHSY, CDR2 SAAADI. The CDR3 runs 11 residues. CDR3 in amino acids: CASSVGDTQYF. The CDR3 nucleotides are TGCGCCAGCAGTGTAGGGGATACGCAGTATTTT.

This clone showed up just once. The chain joins TRBV5-4 to TRBJ2-7; D may match TRBD1 or TRBD2 (6 bases each). Germline CDR1 and CDR2: SGHNT and YYREEE (reference sequence). Trimming stripped 4 bases from V and 1 base from J, with 15 bases between. The CDR3 is 15 residues long. CDR3 sequence (DNA): TGTGCCAGCAGCCTGGATGGGGGGCTTTCCTACGAGCAGTACTTC. Translating gives CASSLDGGLSYEQYF. The full variable domain, in which reference TRBV5-4 and TRBJ2-7 provide the parts outside the CDR3, is ETGVTQSPTHLIKTRGQQVTLRCSSQSGHNTVSWYQQALGQGPQFIFQYYREEENGRGNFPPRFSGLQFPNYSSELNVNALELDDSALYLCASSLDGGLSYEQYFGPGTRLTVT.

The chain couples TRBV7-9 to TRBJ2-7, with 8 bases lining up with TRBD1. There are 15 residues in the CDR3. Germline loops: CDR1 SEHNR, CDR2 FQNEAQ (reference sequence). V was pared by 5 bases and J by 3 bases, with 9 bases of the junction left unmatched. This CDR3 is CASSRPWTGYYEQYF. In DNA form, the CDR3 reads TGTGCCAGCAGCCGACCCTGGACAGGGTACTACGAGCAGTACTTC.

This sequence joins TRBV18 and TRBJ2-1; 8 bases fit TRBD1. Germline V gene data show CDR1 as KGHSH and CDR2 as LQKENI. The CDR3 extends over 14 amino acids. The V and J ends lost 3 bases and 7 bases, in that order; junction bases with no gene match: 5. The CDR3 loop reads CASSPYRGRNEQFF. For the CDR3, the DNA is TGTGCCAGCTCACCTTACAGGGGGAGAAATGAGCAGTTCTTC.

CDR3 in DNA: TGCGCCAGCAGCTTTTGGGGGCGCGATACGCAGTATTTT. This encodes CASSFWGRDTQYF. The V gene is TRBV5-1, the J gene TRBJ2-3, with a possible D match to TRBD1 (6 bases). V lost 2 bases and J 6 bases, leaving 10 bases between the germline ends. The CDR3 runs 13 residues. Germline values: CDR1 SGHRS, CDR2 YFSETQ.

The gene calls are TRBV29-1 and TRBJ1-2, with D uncertain. Trimming left V 0 bases short and J 8 bases short, with 13 bases between. Germline CDR1 SQVTM, CDR2 ANQGSEA. CDR3 size: 13 residues. CDR3 sequence reads: CSVEEAGVSGYTF. In DNA form, the CDR3 reads TGCAGCGTTGAAGAGGCCGGGGTTAGCGGCTACACCTTC.

The chain joins TRBV18 to TRBJ1-1; D not resolved. Germline CDR1 KGHSH, CDR2 LQKENI. This CDR3 contains 14 residues. Trimming shortened V by 3 bases and J by 1 base, and 9 bases separated the two germline ends. The CDR3 reads CASSPSQRNTEAFF. CDR3 nucleotide sequence: TGTGCCAGCTCACCTTCCCAGCGGAACACTGAAGCTTTCTTT.

The rearrangement uses TRBV6-1 and TRBJ1-6; a weak D match, TRBD1 (6 bases). The germline gives CDR1 MNHNS, CDR2 SASEGT. This CDR3 contains 17 residues. The V gene lost 2 bases and the J gene lost 5 bases, with 16 bases spanning the gap. CDR3 protein: CASSEYRALAHNSPLHF. The CDR3 DNA follows: TGTGCCAGCAGTGAATACAGGGCCCTCGCCCATAATTCACCCCTCCACTTT.

Worth noting for this clone: At one of its ends the junction is not consistent with the germline gene, which may arise from a read error. The chain joins TRBV19 to TRBJ2-6, with D unresolved. Germline CDR1 and CDR2: LNHDA and SQIVND (reference sequence). CDR3 length: 15 residues. CDR3 residues: CASNIGLSGANVLTF. The CDR3 region has the DNA TGTGCCAGTAATATAGGCCTCTCTGGGGCCAACGTCCTGACTTTC.

The chain joins TRBV16 to TRBJ1-1, with D hard to call. Trimming left V 3 bases short and J 6 bases short, with 11 bases between. Germline CDR1 and CDR2: KGHSY and FQNENV. This CDR3 is built from 13 residues. CDR3 sequence (DNA): TGTGCCAGCAGCCAGACCTTTGACGCTGAAGCTTTCTTT. It codes for CASSQTFDAEAFF.

The chain recombines TRBV7-2 with TRBJ2-1; the match to TRBD1 covers 7 bases. Trimming removed 5 bases from V and 10 bases from J; junction bases left unmatched: 8. CDR1 and CDR2 from the germline V gene are SGHTA and FQGNSA. The CDR3 totals 13 residues. CDR3: CASSARSRGEQFF. CDR3 DNA sequence: TGTGCCAGCAGCGCCCGTTCCAGGGGGGAGCAGTTCTTC.

This rearrangement joins TRBV9 to TRBJ2-7; D is undetermined. Trimming shortened V by 0 bases and J by 4 bases, and 14 bases separated the two germline ends. The germline gives CDR1 SGDLS, CDR2 YYNGEE. The CDR3 contains 15 residues. CDR3 sequence reads: CASSVDLSVGYEQYF. For the CDR3, the DNA is TGTGCCAGCAGCGTAGACCTTTCAGTCGGGTACGAGCAGTACTTC.

V and J are TRBV1 and TRBJ1-6; TRBD1 reflects the table's D call only, with no check against the DNA. TRBV1 is a pseudogene. The CDR3 spans 18 residues. The CDR3 DNA reads TGCACCAGCAGCCAAATAGAGACAGGGGGGAGGGTTAGGTCACCCCTCCACTTT. Protein: CTSSQIETGGRVRSPLHF.

The chain uses TRBV2 and TRBJ2-3; 8 nucleotides agree with TRBD2. Germline V gene data show CDR1 as SNHLY and CDR2 as FYNNEI. The CDR3 loop spans 17 amino acids. After removal of 3 bases from V and 2 bases from J, the junction contained 10 bases not matched to a gene. Here the CDR3 DNA reads TGTGCCAGCAGTGACCTTCAGCGGGGGAGACACACAGATACGCAGTATTTT. Translating it yields CASSDLQRGRHTDTQYF.

This sequence joins TRBV6-5 and TRBJ2-1; TRBD1 matches at 7 bases. The CDR3 contains 15 residues. Per the germline V gene, CDR1 is MNHEY and CDR2 is SVGAGI. V shed 8 bases, J shed 1 base, and the junction held 8 bases outside the gene matches. In DNA form, the CDR3 reads TGTGCCAGCCTCCGAGCAGGGGGTTCCTACAATGAGCAGTTCTTC. This gives the protein CASLRAGGSYNEQFF.

CDR3 DNA: TGTGCCTCCAAGTTGGGTCCTTATAGCAATCAGCCCCAGCATTTT. Translating it yields CASKLGPYSNQPQHF. V usage is TRBV19 and J usage is TRBJ1-5; D not resolved. The CDR3 runs to 15 residues. The V gene lost 11 bases and the J gene lost 0 bases, with 17 bases spanning the gap. CDR1 is LNHDA and CDR2 is SQIVND in the germline V gene (reference sequence).

This chain connects TRBV7-9 to TRBJ2-1, with 10 positions matching TRBD2. With 2 bases clipped from V and 9 bases from J, the junction kept 7 bases outside the gene matches. Germline loops: CDR1 SEHNR, CDR2 FQNEAQ (reference sequence). This CDR3 contains 15 residues. In DNA form, the CDR3 reads TGTGCCAGCAGCTTATCAGCGGGGGGGTCCGGTGAGCAGTTCTTC. It yields the protein CASSLSAGGSGEQFF.

This clone was seen only a few times. The chain links TRBV5-1 to TRBJ1-1; possible D gene TRBD1, 5 bases. V gave up 5 bases and J gave up 3 bases, with 11 bases separating them. The CDR3 length is 13 residues. Germline V gene sequence: CDR1 SGHRS, CDR2 YFSETQ. The CDR3 nucleotides are TGCGCCAGCAGGCCCGCAGGGTACACTGAAGCTTTCTTT. Its protein product is CASRPAGYTEAFF.

The chain joins TRBV7-2 to TRBJ2-3; 7 bases match TRBD2. Germline assignment: CDR1 SGHTA and CDR2 FQGNSA. Trimming removed 5 bases from V and 6 bases from J; junction bases left unmatched: 11. The CDR3 is 15 residues long. The CDR3 DNA is TGTGCCAGCAGCGGGCGGGGGACTGAAGGGGATACGCAGTATTTT. This sequence encodes CASSGRGTEGDTQYF.

This clone was counted a few times. This sequence joins TRBV5-1 and TRBJ2-1; 8 nucleotides match TRBD1. Germline CDR1 and CDR2: SGHRS and YFSETQ. Trimming cost V 4 bases and J 4 bases; bases outside gene matches: 7. The CDR3 runs 15 residues. The CDR3 DNA reads TGCGCCAGCAGCATAGGACAGGGCAGGTACAATGAGCAGTTCTTC. It yields the protein CASSIGQGRYNEQFF.